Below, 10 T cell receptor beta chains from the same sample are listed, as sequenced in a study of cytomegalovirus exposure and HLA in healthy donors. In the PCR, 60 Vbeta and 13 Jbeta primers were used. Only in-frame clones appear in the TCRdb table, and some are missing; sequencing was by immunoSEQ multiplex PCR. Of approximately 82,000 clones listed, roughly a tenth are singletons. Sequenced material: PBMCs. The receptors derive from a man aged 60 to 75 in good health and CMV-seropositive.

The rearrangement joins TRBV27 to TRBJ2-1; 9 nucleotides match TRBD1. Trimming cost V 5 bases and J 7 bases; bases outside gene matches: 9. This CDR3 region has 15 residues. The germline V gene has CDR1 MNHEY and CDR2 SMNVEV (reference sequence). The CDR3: CASSDLTGGSNEQFF. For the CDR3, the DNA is TGTGCCAGCAGTGATTTGACAGGGGGATCGAATGAGCAGTTCTTC.

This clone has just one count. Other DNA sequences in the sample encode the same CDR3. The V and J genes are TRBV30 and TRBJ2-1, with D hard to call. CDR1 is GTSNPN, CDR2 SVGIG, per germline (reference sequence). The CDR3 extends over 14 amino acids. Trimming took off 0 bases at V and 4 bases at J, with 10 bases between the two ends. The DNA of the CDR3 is TGTGCCTGGAGTGTAGAGAGGCTTTACAATGAGCAGTTCTTC. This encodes CAWSVERLYNEQFF.

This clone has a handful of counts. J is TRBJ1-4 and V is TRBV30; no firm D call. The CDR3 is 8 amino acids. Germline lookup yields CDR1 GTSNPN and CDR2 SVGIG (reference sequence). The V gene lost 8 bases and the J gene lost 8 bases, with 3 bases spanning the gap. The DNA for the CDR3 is TGTGCCATAGAAAAACTGTTTTTT. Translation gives CAIEKLFF.

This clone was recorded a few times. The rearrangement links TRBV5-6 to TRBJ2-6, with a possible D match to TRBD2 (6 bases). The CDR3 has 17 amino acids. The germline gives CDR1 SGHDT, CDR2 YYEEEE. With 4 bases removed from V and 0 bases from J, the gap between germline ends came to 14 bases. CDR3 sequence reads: CASSPPGGFSGANVLTF. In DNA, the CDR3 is TGTGCCAGCAGCCCCCCCGGGGGTTTCTCTGGGGCCAACGTCCTGACTTTC.

CDR3 DNA: TGTGCCAGCAGTGAAGCGCTTGACAGGGCCACGAACACCGGGGAGCTGTTTTTT. Its protein product is CASSEALDRATNTGELFF. The V gene is TRBV6-1, the J gene TRBJ2-2; 7 bases are a match to TRBD1. CDR1 MNHNS and CDR2 SASEGT come from the germline V gene. V trimming: 0 bases; J trimming: 0 bases; junction bases outside the gene matches: 7. This CDR3 is built from 18 residues.

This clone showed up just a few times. CDR3 protein: CASTDTYKDTQYF. The DNA for the CDR3 is TGTGCCAGCACGGACACGTATAAGGATACGCAGTATTTT. The V and J genes are TRBV28 and TRBJ2-3; D might be TRBD1 (5 bases). Germline CDR1 is MDHEN and CDR2 is SYDVKM. Trimming took off 7 bases at V and 6 bases at J, with 14 bases between the two ends. The CDR3 spans 13 residues.

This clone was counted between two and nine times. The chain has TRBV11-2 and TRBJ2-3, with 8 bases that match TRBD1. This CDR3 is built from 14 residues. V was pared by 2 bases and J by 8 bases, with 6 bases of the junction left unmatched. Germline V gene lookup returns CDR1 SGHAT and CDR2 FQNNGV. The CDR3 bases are TGTGCCAGCAGCTTACCCACAGGGGGAGGTACGCAGTATTTT. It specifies CASSLPTGGGTQYF.

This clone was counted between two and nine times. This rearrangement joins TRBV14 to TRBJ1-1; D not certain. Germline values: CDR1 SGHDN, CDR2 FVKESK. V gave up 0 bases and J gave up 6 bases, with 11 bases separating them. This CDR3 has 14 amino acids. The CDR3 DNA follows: TGTGCCAGCAGCCAAGATATTTGGGGAGCTGAAGCTTTCTTT. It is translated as CASSQDIWGAEAFF.

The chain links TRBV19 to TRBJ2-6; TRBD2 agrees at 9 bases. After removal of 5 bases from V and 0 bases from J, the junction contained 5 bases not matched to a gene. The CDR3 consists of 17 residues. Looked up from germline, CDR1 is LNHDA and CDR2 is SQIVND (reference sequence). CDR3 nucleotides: TGTGCCAGTAGTCGACTAGCGGTGAGCTCTGGGGCCAACGTCCTGACTTTC. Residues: CASSRLAVSSGANVLTF.

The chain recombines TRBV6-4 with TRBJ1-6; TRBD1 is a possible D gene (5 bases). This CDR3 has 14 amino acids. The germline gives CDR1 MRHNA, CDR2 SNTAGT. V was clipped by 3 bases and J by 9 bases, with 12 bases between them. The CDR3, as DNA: TGTGCCAGCAGTGAGGTCCAGGGTCTTTCACCCCTCCACTTT. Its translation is CASSEVQGLSPLHF.